Listed below are T cell receptor beta chains from one sample, sequenced in a study of T cell responses to AZD1222 COVID-19 vaccine. Assay: immunoSEQ multiplex PCR; the TCRdb copy retains only in-frame clones and omits some. The sample carries 65,000 to 75,000 clones, around 84% recorded once. This specimen was peripheral blood, taken on day 0 of AZD1222 vaccination. The receptors originated from an adult in good health. CDR3s leave out the opening cysteine and the closing phenylalanine or tryptophan. The D gene is left open where the match is weak.

TRBD1	TRBV4-3	TRBJ2-2	ASSQDLGTAPNTGELF
NA	TRBV5-8	TRBJ1-3	ASSLGGAPISGNTIY
NA	TRBV28	TRBJ1-6	ASIRDGRSPLH
NA	TRBV29-1	TRBJ1-6	SAQGRGFNSPLH
TRBD1	TRBV15	TRBJ1-5	ATSRDRAGGRPQH
NA	TRBV12-3/TRBV12-4	TRBJ2-7	ASRGPRYEQY
TRBD2	TRBV13	TRBJ2-7	ASSLGTSGPGEQY
NA	TRBV27	TRBJ2-4	ASSLAGAKNIQY
NA	TRBV9	TRBJ1-1	ASSPRDTEAF
NA	TRBV28	TRBJ2-1	ASSFRSGGKNEQF
NA	TRBV30	TRBJ1-1	AWTSGVQNTEAF
NA	TRBV6-1	TRBJ1-2	ASSEVTVLRGYT
NA	TRBV5-8	TRBJ1-2	ASSERGYGYT
NA	TRBV29-1	TRBJ2-2	SVFVGAGINTGELF
NA	TRBV3-1/TRBV3-2	TRBJ1-1	ASSPQGLRTEAF
TRBD1	TRBV19	TRBJ1-4	ASKRDRDNEKLF
NA	TRBV12-3/TRBV12-4	TRBJ2-3	ASSTVSAGTQY
TRBD1	TRBV25-1	TRBJ1-2	ASREGQANYGYT
NA	TRBV5-3	TRBJ1-5	ARSFGNQPQH
NA	TRBV6-2/TRBV6-3	TRBJ1-3	ASSHSPLSGNTIY
NA	TRBV6-5	TRBJ2-7	ASSYGGTNEQY
NA	TRBV27	TRBJ2-7	ASREESHYEQY
TRBD1	TRBV4-3	TRBJ2-7	ASSQVRGGEGYEQY
TRBD1	TRBV7-2	TRBJ1-5	ASSTEGARPQH
NA	TRBV18	TRBJ2-5	ASSPFGVEETQY
NA	TRBV7-9	TRBJ2-3	ASSHTDTQY
NA	TRBV4-2	TRBJ1-2	ASSQDPGTNYGYT
TRBD1	TRBV5-1	TRBJ1-2	ASSSDRVDGYT
NA	TRBV4-2	TRBJ1-4	ASSQVWDRREELF
TRBD1	TRBV18	TRBJ2-6	ASSPSGTDHSGANVLT
TRBD2	TRBV7-9	TRBJ2-7	ASSLVPSGGYEQY
TRBD1	TRBV28	TRBJ2-2	AISPGTENTGELF
NA	TRBV2	TRBJ2-2	ASHGVSGGELF
TRBD2	TRBV28	TRBJ2-5	ASSFPLSGGAIETQY
NA	TRBV2	TRBJ2-7	ASSVPEGVSYEQY
NA	TRBV7-2	TRBJ1-3	ASSPQRVNSGNTIY
TRBD1	TRBV19	TRBJ2-4	ASSIVGQSKNIQY
NA	TRBV5-1	TRBJ1-2	ASSLEMANYGYT
TRBD1	TRBV4-1	TRBJ2-7	ASSQDGTATGEQY
NA	TRBV28	TRBJ2-7	ASSSGDIHYEQY
TRBD2	TRBV2	TRBJ2-1	ASSEGASGSNEQF
NA	TRBV5-6	TRBJ1-6	ASSWQALH
TRBD2	TRBV4-2	TRBJ2-5	ASSQDQATSGRETQY
NA	TRBV10-3	TRBJ2-3	AISGVGRGTDTQY
NA	TRBV24-1	TRBJ2-2	ATSVVSDPTGELF
NA	TRBV24-1	TRBJ1-5	ATSAGILNQPQH
NA	TRBV19	TRBJ2-7	ASSIHRGYEQY
NA	TRBV19	TRBJ2-3	ASSKADTQY
TRBD1	TRBV7-9	TRBJ1-6	ASSVKGQIVSPLH
NA	TRBV27	TRBJ2-2	ASRGRWGGELF
NA	TRBV19	TRBJ1-2	ASSIGTLGYT
NA	TRBV29-1	TRBJ2-5	SALGGGKETQY
TRBD2	TRBV3-1/TRBV3-2	TRBJ2-1	ASSQDRSGGSYNEQF
NA	TRBV19	TRBJ2-2	ASRGGELF